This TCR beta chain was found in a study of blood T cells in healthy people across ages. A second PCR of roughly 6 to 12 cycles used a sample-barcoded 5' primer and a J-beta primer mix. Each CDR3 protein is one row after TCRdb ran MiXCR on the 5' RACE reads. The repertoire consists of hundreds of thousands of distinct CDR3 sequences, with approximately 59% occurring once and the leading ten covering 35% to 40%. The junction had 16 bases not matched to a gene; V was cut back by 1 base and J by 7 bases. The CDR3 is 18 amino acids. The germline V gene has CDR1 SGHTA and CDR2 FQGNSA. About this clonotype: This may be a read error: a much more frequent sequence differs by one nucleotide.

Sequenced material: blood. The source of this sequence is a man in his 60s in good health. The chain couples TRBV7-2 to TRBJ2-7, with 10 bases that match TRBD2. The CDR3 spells CASSLGPAGGLGNNEQYF. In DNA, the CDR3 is TGTGCCAGCAGCTTAGGGCCAGCGGGGGGGCTCGGAAACAATGAGCAGTACTTC.